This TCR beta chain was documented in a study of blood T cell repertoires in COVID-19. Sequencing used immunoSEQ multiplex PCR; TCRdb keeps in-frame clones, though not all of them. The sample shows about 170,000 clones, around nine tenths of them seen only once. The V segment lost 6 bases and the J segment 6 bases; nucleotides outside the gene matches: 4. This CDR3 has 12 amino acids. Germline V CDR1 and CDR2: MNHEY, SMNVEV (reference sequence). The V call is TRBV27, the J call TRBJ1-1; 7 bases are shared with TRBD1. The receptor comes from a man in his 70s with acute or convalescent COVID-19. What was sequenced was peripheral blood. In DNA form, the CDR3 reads TGTGCCAGCAGGGGACAGTATCCTGAAGCTTTCTTT. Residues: CASRGQYPEAFF.